These 5 T cell receptor beta chains were all obtained from the same sample, sequenced in a study of blood T cell repertoires in COVID-19. Produced via immunoSEQ multiplex PCR; TCRdb's table is partial and in-frame only. The sample has under 250,000 clones; roughly four fifths are singletons. Sequencing was done on a sample of peripheral blood. These receptors were taken from a woman under 30 with acute or convalescent COVID-19.

The chain joins TRBV6-5 to TRBJ2-7; D might be TRBD2 (6 bases). Per germline, CDR1 MNHEY and CDR2 SVGAGI. V was cut by 4 bases and J by 1 base, with 14 bases left in between. This CDR3 has 15 residues. The CDR3 nucleotides read TGTGCCAGCAGTTTGCGCCGGGACTCATCCTACGAGCAGTACTTC. The encoded protein is CASSLRRDSSYEQYF.

This chain joins TRBV10-2 and TRBJ2-2; D is possibly TRBD1 (5 bases). There are 14 residues in the CDR3. CDR1 and CDR2 (germline): WSHSY, SAAADI. The V end was cut by 6 bases, the J end by 7 bases, with 15 bases between. CDR3 nucleotide sequence: TGCGCCAGCAGGGTGACAGCTGGTAGCGGGGAGCTGTTTTTT. It yields the protein CASRVTAGSGELFF.

The rearrangement joins TRBV4-1 to TRBJ1-5; D uncertain. The CDR3 totals 16 residues. The V end lost 0 bases, the J end lost 4 bases, and 13 bases lay between the germline ends. From germline, CDR1 is MGHRA and CDR2 YSYEKL. The CDR3 reads CASSQDPLRENQPQHF. The CDR3 region has the DNA TGCGCCAGCAGCCAAGACCCCCTGCGGGAAAATCAGCCCCAGCATTTT.

The chain is built from TRBV6-5 and TRBJ2-2; 8 bases match TRBD1. The trim removed 6 bases at V and 7 bases at J, leaving 10 bases unmatched. The V gene's germline CDR1 is MNHEY and CDR2 SVGAGI. The CDR3 runs to 15 residues. DNA for the CDR3: TGTGCCAGCAGCCACGCCGGACAGGGCTACGGGGAGCTGTTTTTT. Its protein product is CASSHAGQGYGELFF.

The V and J genes are TRBV6-2 or TRBV6-3 and TRBJ1-5; the match to TRBD1 covers 8 bases. The V segment lost 5 bases and the J segment 2 bases; nucleotides outside the gene matches: 11. Germline CDR1 reads MNHEY; CDR2 reads SVGEGT. This CDR3 contains 17 residues. CDR3 nucleotides: TGTGCCAGCAGTCCACACCGTGACAGGGGAGGCAATCAGCCCCAGCATTTT. Residues: CASSPHRDRGGNQPQHF.